The 9 T cell receptor beta chains given below trace back to one sample, sequenced in a study of T cell responses to AZD1222 COVID-19 vaccine. TCRdb's table, derived via immunoSEQ multiplex PCR, lists solely in-frame clones and lacks some. The table has some 83,000 clones, roughly 86% seen once. The specimen was peripheral blood, collected on day 0 of AZD1222 vaccination. All receptors come from an adult in good health.

The chain recombines TRBV19 with TRBJ1-3; D not certain. This CDR3 is 15 amino acids long. Trimming took off 2 bases at V and 2 bases at J, with 10 bases between the two ends. Germline-derived CDR1 and CDR2 are LNHDA and SQIVND (reference sequence). The CDR3 DNA sequence: TGTGCCAGTAGTATAAAGAACCTGCCTGGAAACACCATATATTTT. Its translation: CASSIKNLPGNTIYF.

The chain couples TRBV24-1 to TRBJ2-5, with D possibly TRBD1 on 5 matching bases. Trimming took 2 bases from V and 5 from J, leaving 5 bases between them. Germline CDR1 reads KGHDR; CDR2 reads SFDVKD. This CDR3 contains 12 residues. The CDR3 region is CATSDYRETQYF. CDR3 DNA: TGTGCCACCAGTGATTACAGGGAGACCCAGTACTTC.

This clone has a single count. The rearrangement joins TRBV6-2 or TRBV6-3 to TRBJ2-3; weak D call: TRBD2 (6 bases). Trimming removed 4 bases from V and 7 bases from J, with 15 bases in between. Germline lookup yields CDR1 MNHEY and CDR2 SVGEGT. The CDR3 has 14 residues. The CDR3 region is CASSSTGLENTQYF. The CDR3, as DNA: TGTGCCAGCAGTTCGACGGGACTTGAGAATACGCAGTATTTT.

The V call is TRBV7-9, the J call TRBJ2-2, with 10 nucleotides matching TRBD1. V shed 5 bases, J shed 0 bases, and the junction held 3 bases outside the gene matches. The CDR3 is 16 residues long. Per the germline V gene, CDR1 is SEHNR and CDR2 is FQNEAQ (reference sequence). CDR3 in DNA: TGTGCCAGCAGCCAAGGACAGGGGGCGAACACCGGGGAGCTGTTTTTT. It yields the protein CASSQGQGANTGELFF.

The chain links TRBV7-2 to TRBJ2-1; D is undetermined. Trimming pared 1 base from V and 10 bases from J, leaving 5 bases between. CDR3 size: 11 residues. Germline-derived CDR1 and CDR2 are SGHTA and FQGNSA. The CDR3 spells CASSLVSEQFF. The CDR3 coding sequence is TGTGCCAGCAGCTTAGTGAGCGAGCAGTTCTTC.

The chain carries TRBV10-3 and TRBJ1-4; 11 positions match TRBD1. The CDR3 consists of 15 residues. Looked up from germline, CDR1 is ENHRY and CDR2 is SYGVKD. V was clipped by 3 bases and J by 8 bases; unmatched bases: 5. CDR3 in amino acids: CAISDDGTGGEKLFF. CDR3 bases: TGTGCCATCAGTGACGATGGGACAGGGGGGGAAAAACTGTTTTTT.

The chain links TRBV27 to TRBJ2-3; TRBD2 matches 11 bases. V was pared by 3 bases and J by 5 bases, with 4 bases of the junction left unmatched. The germline gives CDR1 MNHEY, CDR2 SMNVEV (reference sequence). CDR3 length: 15 residues. The CDR3 spells CASSFGTSGVDTQYF. CDR3 DNA sequence: TGTGCCAGCAGTTTCGGGACTAGCGGTGTAGATACGCAGTATTTT.

This clone was found once. The chain links TRBV3-1 (or the pseudogene TRBV3-2) to TRBJ1-1; no clear D gene. V lost 0 bases, J lost 11 bases, and 13 bases lay in between. The CDR3 consists of 13 residues. Looked up from germline, CDR1 is LGHDT and CDR2 is YNNKEL (reference sequence). The CDR3 here is CASSQDIGNVAFF. Here the CDR3 DNA reads TGTGCCAGCAGCCAAGATATTGGGAACGTTGCTTTCTTT.

This clone came up a few times. The rearrangement links TRBV4-2 to TRBJ1-2; D call uncertain. V gave up 0 bases and J gave up 0 bases, with 5 bases separating them. Germline V lookup: CDR1 LGHNA, CDR2 YNFKEQ. The CDR3 covers 14 residues. The CDR3: CASSQEAANYGYTF. For the CDR3, the DNA is TGTGCCAGCAGCCAAGAAGCGGCTAACTATGGCTACACCTTC.